This T cell receptor beta chain was recorded in a study of naive and memory T cell subsets. CD4+ T cell IFNgamma after overnight CMV lysate exposure gave donor CMV status. Four subsets defined by CD45RA and CD27 were sorted after CD3, CD4, CD8 and live/dead staining. Germline assignment: CDR1 MNHEY and CDR2 SVGEGT. This CDR3 is built from 16 residues. J gave up 5 bases and V 2 bases, and 11 bases lay outside the gene matches. Both TRBC1 and TRBC2 were covered by a beta constant-region primer of two equimolar oligonucleotides. Four rounds of PCR amplified the ligated cDNA using nested alpha and beta constant-region primers plus SP2. From the UMI-ligation and nested PCR reads, TCRdb called clonotypes with MiXCR, one entry per CDR3 protein. Of around 18,000 distinct CDR3 sequences listed, around 8.2% are singletons.

Sequencing input: central memory CD8+ T cells from blood. This TCR came from a human donor in good health. The V and J genes are TRBV6-2 or TRBV6-3 and TRBJ2-5, with TRBD2 matching over 7 bases. The CDR3 DNA is TGTGCCAGCAGTTACGGTCGCGCTAGCGGTCAGGAGACCCAGTACTTC. Translated, it gives CASSYGRASGQETQYF.